One and the same sample provided the 19 T cell receptor beta chains below, sequenced in a study of T cell changes during pregnancy in multiple sclerosis. Data came from immunoSEQ multiplex PCR; TCRdb stores just in-frame clones and leaves some out. The sample contains over 50,000 clones, roughly 90% of which appear only once. The source material was CD4+ T cells from peripheral blood mononuclear cells, sampled after pregnancy. These receptors all come from a female donor with multiple sclerosis, enrolled in a pregnancy study.

This clone appeared a few times. CDR3 loop: CASSLGLAVYEQYF. As DNA, the CDR3 is TGTGCCAGCAGCTTGGGACTAGCTGTCTACGAGCAGTACTTC. V gene TRBV5-6 combines with J gene TRBJ2-7; 7 bases map to TRBD2. The germline gives CDR1 SGHDT, CDR2 YYEEEE. This CDR3 contains 14 residues. The junction had 3 bases not matched to a gene; V was cut back by 0 bases and J by 3 bases.

This clone was detected only once. The V gene is TRBV7-2, the J gene TRBJ2-6; 9 bases line up with TRBD1. Germline CDR1 is SGHTA and CDR2 is FQGNSA. The ends lost 5 bases at V and 2 bases at J; junction bases unmatched: 1. There are 15 residues in the CDR3. The CDR3: CASSRDRAGANVLTF. CDR3 nucleotides: TGTGCCAGCAGCCGGGACAGGGCTGGGGCCAACGTCCTGACTTTC.

The chain links TRBV11-2 to TRBJ2-1; 15 nucleotides align to TRBD2. The CDR3 totals 19 residues. Germline CDR1 SGHAT, CDR2 FQNNGV. J was trimmed by 6 bases and V by 6 bases; bases with no gene match: 15. The CDR3 DNA reads as TGTGCCAGCAGAAACCTAGGCCGGACTAGCGGGAGGGCCAGCAATGAGCAGTTCTTC. Translated, it gives CASRNLGRTSGRASNEQFF.

The chain uses TRBV7-2 and TRBJ1-1; unclear D gene. Germline loops: CDR1 SGHTA, CDR2 FQGNSA. This CDR3 contains 16 residues. Trimming removed 1 base at V and 0 bases at J, with 12 bases between. DNA of the CDR3: TGTGCCAGCAGCTTAGAAGCGAAGGCGGTGAACACTGAAGCTTTCTTT. Its protein is CASSLEAKAVNTEAFF.

The chain has TRBV11-2 and TRBJ2-7; TRBD2 agrees at 9 bases. Germline values: CDR1 SGHAT, CDR2 FQNNGV. V was clipped by 3 bases and J by 2 bases; unmatched bases: 2. There are 14 residues in the CDR3. The CDR3 nucleotides are TGTGCCAGCAGCTTCGAGCGGGGGGCCTACGAGCAGTACTTC. This gives the protein CASSFERGAYEQYF. The full variable domain, with the rest looked up from reference TRBV11-2 and TRBJ2-7, is EAGVAQSPRYKIIEKRQSVAFWCNPISGHATLYWYQQILGQGPKLLIQFQNNGVVDDSQLPKDRFSAERLKGVDSTLKIQPAKLEDSAVYLCASSFERGAYEQYFGPGTRLTVT.

V usage is TRBV6-6 and J usage is TRBJ2-1; 11 positions match TRBD2. This CDR3 region has 16 residues. V shed 2 bases and J 8 bases; nucleotides not matched to a gene: 8. The germline V gene has CDR1 MNHNY and CDR2 SVGAGI (reference sequence). CDR3: CASSYPLAGGLHEQFF. The CDR3 nucleotides are TGTGCCAGCAGTTACCCCTTAGCGGGAGGGCTCCATGAGCAGTTCTTC.

This rearrangement joins TRBV5-1 to TRBJ2-5, with a weak D call TRBD2 (6 bases). CDR3 length: 14 amino acids. Trimming cost V 1 base and J 4 bases, with 11 bases left between them. Germline values: CDR1 SGHRS, CDR2 YFSETQ. CDR3 in amino acids: CASSLREPLETQYF. The CDR3 bases are TGCGCCAGCAGCTTGCGGGAGCCCCTAGAGACCCAGTACTTC.

The chain recombines TRBV10-3 with TRBJ1-5; no firm D call. CDR3 length: 16 amino acids. Trimming took 2 bases from V and 0 from J, leaving 11 bases between them. The V gene's germline CDR1 is ENHRY and CDR2 SYGVKD. The CDR3 loop reads CAISEGRLDSNQPQHF. The CDR3 nucleotides read TGTGCCATCAGTGAGGGCAGGCTGGATAGCAATCAGCCCCAGCATTTT.

The chain uses TRBV27 and TRBJ2-3; 16 bases line up with TRBD2. Germline V CDR1 and CDR2: MNHEY, SMNVEV (reference sequence). This CDR3 is 15 amino acids long. Trimming took 8 bases from V and 6 from J; bases not matched to a gene: 5. This CDR3 is CASGTSGRAWDTQYF. In nucleotides, the CDR3 is TGTGCCAGCGGGACTAGCGGGAGGGCATGGGATACGCAGTATTTT.

The chain is built from TRBV5-4 and TRBJ2-3, with D possibly TRBD1 on 6 matching bases. CDR1 and CDR2 from the germline V gene are SGHNT and YYREEE (reference sequence). Trimming removed 3 bases at V and 6 bases at J, with 20 bases between. This CDR3 is built from 16 residues. CDR3 amino acids: CASSSLTGIKTDTQYF. CDR3 coding DNA: TGTGCCAGCAGCTCCTTGACAGGAATCAAGACGGATACGCAGTATTTT.

This clone is a singleton in its sample. The rearrangement links TRBV4-2 to TRBJ2-1, with TRBD2 matching 10 bases. From germline, CDR1 is LGHNA and CDR2 YNFKEQ. This CDR3 spans 16 amino acids. Germline trimming cut 7 bases from V and 0 bases from J; bases unmatched to any gene: 6. The CDR3 coding sequence is TGTGCCAGCAACCCTAGCGGGAGTGGCTCCTACAATGAGCAGTTCTTC. Translated: CASNPSGSGSYNEQFF.

This rearrangement joins TRBV6-6 to TRBJ2-5, with D unclear. The V end lost 0 bases, the J end lost 7 bases, and 12 bases lay between the germline ends. CDR1 and CDR2 (germline): MNHNY, SVGAGI (reference sequence). CDR3 length: 14 residues. CDR3 residues: CASSYSTLPGTQYF. The CDR3 DNA is TGTGCCAGCAGTTACTCGACACTCCCAGGGACCCAGTACTTC.

V and J are TRBV25-1 and TRBJ1-4; D is uncertain. Trimming pared 3 bases from V and 0 bases from J, leaving 8 bases between. Looked up from germline, CDR1 is MGHDK and CDR2 is SYGVNS. This CDR3 spans 15 amino acids. CDR3 DNA sequence: TGTGCCAGCAGTGACCGGGGTGCAACTAATGAAAAACTGTTTTTT. This translates into CASSDRGATNEKLFF.

This sequence joins TRBV6-4 and TRBJ2-1; 10 bases fit TRBD2. The CDR3 contains 15 residues. V was pared by 3 bases and J by 2 bases, with 1 base of the junction left unmatched. CDR1 is MRHNA, CDR2 SNTAGT, per germline. The CDR3 reads CASSDSGGTYNEQFF. The CDR3, as DNA: TGTGCCAGCAGTGATAGCGGGGGGACCTACAATGAGCAGTTCTTC.

J is TRBJ1-5 and V is TRBV6-1; no firm D call. The V and J ends lost 9 bases and 1 base respectively, with 13 bases between them. The CDR3 is 14 amino acids. Germline CDR1 is MNHNS and CDR2 is SASEGT. The CDR3 region has the DNA TGTGCCAGTTGGCCCCGCTTAAGCAATCAGCCCCAGCATTTT. Its translation: CASWPRLSNQPQHF.

This clone occurred a few times. CDR3 sequence (DNA): TGTGCCAGTAGTACCGGTCGGGGCACTGAAGCTTTCTTT. Translation: CASSTGRGTEAFF. This rearrangement joins TRBV19 to TRBJ1-1; the D is unclear. This CDR3 is built from 13 residues. In germline, CDR1 is LNHDA, CDR2 SQIVND (reference sequence). V gave up 4 bases and J gave up 4 bases, with 10 bases separating them.

The chain combines TRBV4-3 with TRBJ1-5; possibly TRBD1 for D (5 bases). V lost 0 bases and J 7 bases, leaving 16 bases between the germline ends. Germline values: CDR1 LGHNA, CDR2 YSLEER. This CDR3 spans 16 amino acids. The CDR3: CASSQDWAGRWQPQHF. The CDR3 DNA reads as TGCGCCAGCAGCCAAGATTGGGCAGGGAGGTGGCAGCCCCAGCATTTT.

The genes are TRBV27 and TRBJ1-6, with TRBD1 matching 7 bases. V lost 0 bases to trimming and J lost 8 bases; unmatched junction nucleotides: 10. The germline gives CDR1 MNHEY, CDR2 SMNVEV (reference sequence). The CDR3 has 17 amino acids. The chain's CDR3 is CASSLSKLRDSYSPLHF. The CDR3 coding sequence is TGTGCCAGCAGTTTATCGAAGTTAAGGGACAGTTATTCACCCCTCCACTTT.

In this sample, this clone turned up once. The chain combines TRBV10-3 with TRBJ1-2; 9 nucleotides line up with TRBD1. The junction had 12 bases not matched to a gene; V was cut back by 3 bases and J by 4 bases. CDR1 and CDR2 from the germline V gene are ENHRY and SYGVKD. The CDR3 runs to 17 residues. CDR3 DNA: TGTGCCATCAGTGATACCCGGGACAGGGATGATAGCTATGGCTACACCTTC. This sequence encodes CAISDTRDRDDSYGYTF.